These 25 T cell receptor beta chains were all obtained from the same sample, sequenced in a study of blood T cell repertoires in COVID-19. The table came from immunoSEQ multiplex PCR; TCRdb's copy has only in-frame clones and leaves some out. The data show around 84,000 clones, with around 81% seen just once and 15% to 20% held by the top ten. The sequencing input was peripheral blood. Receptor source: a man older than 75 with active or convalescent COVID-19.

This clone has only one observation. The chain is built from TRBV19 and TRBJ1-1; D remains unclear. Germline V gene data show CDR1 as LNHDA and CDR2 as SQIVND (reference sequence). The CDR3 length is 16 residues. The V gene lost 3 bases and the J gene lost 0 bases, with 14 bases spanning the gap. CDR3 sequence (DNA): TGTGCCAGTAGTATTTCTCTTGGGCACTTGAACACTGAAGCTTTCTTT. It translates to CASSISLGHLNTEAFF.

This clone was observed a single time. V is TRBV28 and J is TRBJ1-1; D possibly corresponds to TRBD1 (5 bases). The CDR3 spans 16 residues. Germline V gene data show CDR1 as MDHEN and CDR2 as SYDVKM. Between the trimmed V and J ends, which lost 6 bases and 5 bases, there was a span of 22 bases. CDR3 protein: CASSPPGPGRKTEAFF. The CDR3, as DNA: TGTGCCAGCAGCCCCCCAGGGCCCGGACGGAAGACTGAAGCTTTCTTT.

The chain joins TRBV7-2 to TRBJ2-4; 11 nucleotides line up with TRBD2. This CDR3 is 15 amino acids long. With V trimmed by 2 bases and J by 8 bases, 5 bases remained unmatched. Germline V lookup: CDR1 SGHTA, CDR2 FQGNSA. This CDR3 is CASSLLAGGPDIQYF. CDR3 DNA: TGTGCCAGCAGCTTATTAGCGGGAGGGCCAGACATTCAGTACTTC.

The V and J genes are TRBV28 and TRBJ1-1; D unresolved. Trimming took 7 bases from V and 1 from J, leaving 16 bases between them. Germline CDR1 and CDR2: MDHEN and SYDVKM. This CDR3 spans 15 amino acids. The CDR3 sequence: CASTIAGLRNTEAFF. CDR3 bases: TGTGCCAGCACTATAGCGGGTTTAAGGAACACTGAAGCTTTCTTT.

The chain has TRBV13 and TRBJ2-3; TRBD1 agrees at 7 bases. CDR1 is PRHDT, CDR2 FYEKMQ, per germline (reference sequence). The CDR3 sequence is 15 residues long. With 2 bases clipped from V and 5 bases from J, the junction kept 7 bases outside the gene matches. CDR3 residues: CASSLRRQGRDTQYF. CDR3 nucleotide sequence: TGTGCCAGCAGCTTACGACGACAGGGAAGAGATACGCAGTATTTT.

V and J are TRBV5-1 and TRBJ1-2; tentatively, D is TRBD1 (5 bases). Germline-derived CDR1 and CDR2 are SGHRS and YFSETQ. V shed 0 bases and J shed 4 bases, with 10 bases lying between them. CDR3 length: 14 residues. CDR3 in amino acids: CASSLDGRVYGYTF. DNA of the CDR3: TGCGCCAGCAGCTTGGATGGCAGGGTCTATGGCTACACCTTC.

CDR3 sequence reads: CASKTSGSTDTQYF. The CDR3 DNA is TGCGCCAGCAAAACTAGCGGGAGCACAGATACGCAGTATTTT. The V and J genes are TRBV10-2 and TRBJ2-3; 9 bases align to TRBD2. The germline CDR1 and CDR2 sequences are WSHSY and SAAADI. V dropped 7 bases and J dropped 0; count of bases not matched to a gene: 2. CDR3 length: 14 residues.

This chain joins TRBV27 and TRBJ2-4; 12 bases fit TRBD2. Germline V gene lookup returns CDR1 MNHEY and CDR2 SMNVEV (reference sequence). V gave up 4 bases and J gave up 10 bases; unmatched junction bases: 26. The CDR3 is made up of 21 amino acids. CDR3 residues: CASSSIRGPLAGGLMGLIQYF. DNA for the CDR3: TGTGCCAGCAGTTCCATCCGAGGACCTCTAGCGGGGGGGCTTATGGGTTTGATTCAGTACTTC.

The genes are TRBV24-1 and TRBJ1-6; tentative D call: TRBD1 (5 bases). This CDR3 contains 14 residues. From germline, CDR1 is KGHDR and CDR2 SFDVKD. Trimming left V 8 bases short and J 6 bases short, with 13 bases between. This CDR3 is CATKSGGANSPLHF. The CDR3 DNA is TGTGCCACCAAAAGTGGAGGGGCTAATTCACCCCTCCACTTT.

Ten or more counts support this clone. Other DNA sequences within the sample encode an identical CDR3. The chain is built from TRBV19 and TRBJ2-1, with 10 bases identical to TRBD2. This CDR3 comprises 15 residues. Trimming cost V 6 bases and J 1 base; bases outside gene matches: 3. CDR1 and CDR2 (germline): LNHDA, SQIVND (reference sequence). In DNA form, the CDR3 reads TGTGCCAGTAGGACTAGCGGGCCGTCCTACAATGAGCAGTTCTTC. Translation: CASRTSGPSYNEQFF.

This chain joins TRBV7-9 and TRBJ2-6, with 7 positions matching TRBD2. There are 15 residues in the CDR3. V shed 7 bases and J 1 base; nucleotides not matched to a gene: 4. CDR1 is SEHNR and CDR2 is FQNEAQ in the germline V gene (reference sequence). CDR3 amino acids: CASTRLASGANVLTF. DNA of the CDR3: TGTGCCAGCACCAGACTAGCTTCTGGGGCCAACGTCCTGACTTTC.

This clone was picked up one time. The chain combines TRBV11-2 with TRBJ2-2; TRBD2 aligns across 12 bases. Germline trimming cut 2 bases from V and 6 bases from J; bases unmatched to any gene: 1. Germline V CDR1 and CDR2: SGHAT, FQNNGV. The CDR3 is 15 residues long. The CDR3 sequence is CASSLLAGGSGELFF. Here the CDR3 DNA reads TGTGCCAGCAGCTTACTAGCGGGAGGGTCCGGGGAGCTGTTTTTT. Full variable domain (outside the CDR3, taken from reference TRBV11-2 and TRBJ2-2): EAGVAQSPRYKIIEKRQSVAFWCNPISGHATLYWYQQILGQGPKLLIQFQNNGVVDDSQLPKDRFSAERLKGVDSTLKIQPAKLEDSAVYLCASSLLAGGSGELFFGEGSRLTVL.

CDR3 loop: CATSEGTGGRDEQFF. Here the CDR3 DNA reads TGTGCCACCAGTGAGGGGACAGGGGGTCGGGATGAGCAGTTCTTC. The J gene is TRBJ2-1, the V gene TRBV24-1; 11 bases are a match to TRBD1. The CDR3 has 15 residues. Germline loops: CDR1 KGHDR, CDR2 SFDVKD. The J segment lost 8 bases and the V segment lost 4 bases, leaving 6 bases of the junction unmatched.

This chain links TRBV15 with TRBJ2-3; TRBD2 might be the D (6 bases). Between the trimmed V and J ends, which lost 4 bases and 11 bases, there was a span of 25 bases. The CDR3 is 16 residues long. The germline gives CDR1 LNHNV, CDR2 YYDKDF (reference sequence). CDR3 region: CATSTYTAGNQIRQYF. The CDR3 DNA sequence: TGTGCCACCAGCACCTACACGGCGGGGAACCAGATAAGGCAGTATTTT.

This clone occurred a few times. The chain links TRBV11-2 to TRBJ1-1; tentatively, D is TRBD1 (6 bases). Germline lookup yields CDR1 SGHAT and CDR2 FQNNGV. This CDR3 spans 15 amino acids. V was cut by 1 base and J by 8 bases, with 17 bases left in between. The CDR3 protein is CASSLALWGRIEAFF. DNA of the CDR3: TGTGCCAGCAGCTTAGCCTTGTGGGGGCGCATAGAAGCTTTCTTT.

This clone was detected only a few times. This chain links TRBV18 with TRBJ1-2; 8 nucleotides agree with TRBD1. The V gene end was trimmed by 3 bases and the J gene end by 6 bases; junction bases not matched to a gene: 3. CDR1 and CDR2 (germline): KGHSH, LQKENI. CDR3 length: 13 amino acids. This chain's CDR3 is CASSPDRGHGYTF. The CDR3 bases are TGTGCCAGCTCACCCGACAGGGGACATGGCTACACCTTC.

This chain's CDR3 is CASSLLDRGYEQYV. CDR3 nucleotide sequence: TGTGCCAGCAGCCTTTTGGACAGGGGCTACGAGCAGTACGTC. The V call is TRBV5-5, the J call TRBJ2-7; 9 bases are shared with TRBD1. Germline values: CDR1 SGHKS, CDR2 YYEKEE (reference sequence). After removal of 4 bases from V and 3 bases from J, the junction contained 5 bases not matched to a gene. The length of the CDR3 is 14 residues.

The chain couples TRBV14 to TRBJ2-5, with 14 bases matching TRBD2. V dropped 2 bases and J dropped 7; count of bases not matched to a gene: 21. CDR1 is SGHDN and CDR2 is FVKESK in the germline V gene. The CDR3 has 21 amino acids. The CDR3 region has the DNA TGTGCCAGCAGCCAACCCGGACTAGCGGGAGGACCTCGGATGGGGCTGGGGACCCAGTACTTC. This gives the protein CASSQPGLAGGPRMGLGTQYF.

A single count supports this clone. The chain couples TRBV7-2 to TRBJ1-2, with unresolved D. The CDR3 has 14 residues. Germline CDR1 and CDR2: SGHTA and FQGNSA. Deletions cut 0 bases from V and 8 bases from J, with 13 bases between. The CDR3 sequence: CASSLAGERAGYTF. The CDR3 nucleotides are TGTGCCAGCAGCTTAGCCGGGGAAAGGGCCGGCTACACCTTC.

This clone has only a few counts. CDR3 nucleotides: TGTGCCAGCAGTTTGGACAGGGTGGGGGAGCTGTTTTTT. Protein sequence: CASSLDRVGELFF. The J gene is TRBJ2-2, the V gene TRBV28; 8 bases agree with TRBD1. V lost 3 bases, J lost 8 bases, and 2 bases stayed unmatched. The CDR3 is 13 residues long. The germline V gene has CDR1 MDHEN and CDR2 SYDVKM.

The chain combines TRBV6-5 with TRBJ2-1; a possible D gene is TRBD1 (6 bases). Trimming took off 5 bases at V and 5 bases at J, with 10 bases between the two ends. Germline assignment: CDR1 MNHEY and CDR2 SVGAGI. This CDR3 has 13 amino acids. The CDR3 region has the DNA TGTGCCAGCAGTCCAGACAGGAACAATGAGCAGTTCTTC. It yields the protein CASSPDRNNEQFF.

This chain joins TRBV2 and TRBJ1-6; tentatively, D is TRBD1 (5 bases). This CDR3 is built from 15 residues. The V gene's germline CDR1 is SNHLY and CDR2 FYNNEI. Trimming took off 2 bases at V and 2 bases at J, with 7 bases between the two ends. CDR3 sequence: CASSERTPYNSPLHF. For the CDR3, the DNA is TGTGCCAGCAGTGAAAGGACACCCTATAATTCACCCCTCCACTTT.

This chain connects TRBV19 to TRBJ1-3; perhaps TRBD1 as D (6 bases). Germline V CDR1 and CDR2: LNHDA, SQIVND (reference sequence). The CDR3 extends over 15 amino acids. V lost 8 bases and J lost 0, with 14 bases in between. CDR3 loop: CASREWTDSGNTIYF. The CDR3 nucleotides are TGTGCCAGTCGCGAATGGACAGACTCTGGAAACACCATATATTTT.

The chain uses TRBV5-6 and TRBJ1-1; the D is unclear. The CDR3 is 14 amino acids. Germline values: CDR1 SGHDT, CDR2 YYEEEE. V was clipped by 0 bases and J by 3 bases, with 9 bases between them. CDR3 sequence (DNA): TGTGCCAGCAGCTTGGGATACAGATACACTGAAGCTTTCTTT. It is translated as CASSLGYRYTEAFF.

The rearrangement links TRBV14 to TRBJ1-1; TRBD1 is a possible D gene (5 bases). The germline gives CDR1 SGHDN, CDR2 FVKESK. V lost 2 bases and J lost 1, with 14 bases in between. The CDR3 totals 16 residues. This CDR3 is CASSQLSRGGNTEAFF. CDR3 DNA: TGTGCCAGCAGCCAACTTAGTCGGGGGGGGAACACTGAAGCTTTCTTT.